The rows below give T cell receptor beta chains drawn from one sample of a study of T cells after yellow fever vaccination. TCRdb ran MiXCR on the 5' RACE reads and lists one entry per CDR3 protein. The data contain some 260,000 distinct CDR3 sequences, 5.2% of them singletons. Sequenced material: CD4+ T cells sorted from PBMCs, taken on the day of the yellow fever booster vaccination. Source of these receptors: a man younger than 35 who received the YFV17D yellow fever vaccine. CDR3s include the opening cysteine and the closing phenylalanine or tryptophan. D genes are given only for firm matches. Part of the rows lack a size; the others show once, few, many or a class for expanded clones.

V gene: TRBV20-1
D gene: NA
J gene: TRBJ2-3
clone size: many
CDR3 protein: CSIPSGSAGDTQYF
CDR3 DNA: TGCAGCATACCCTCAGGGTCCGCAGGGGATACGCAGTATTTT

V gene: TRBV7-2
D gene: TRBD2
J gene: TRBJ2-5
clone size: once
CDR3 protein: CASRLKLAGIQETQYF
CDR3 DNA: TGTGCCAGCAGGCTAAAACTAGCGGGGATTCAAGAGACCCAGTACTTC

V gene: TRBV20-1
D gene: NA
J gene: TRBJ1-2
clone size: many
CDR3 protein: CSAFSGRSYGYTF
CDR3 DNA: TGCAGTGCTTTTTCAGGGAGATCCTATGGCTACACCTTC

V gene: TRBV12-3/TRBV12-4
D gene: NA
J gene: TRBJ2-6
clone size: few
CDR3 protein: CASSPARAPGANVLTF
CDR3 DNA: TGTGCCAGCAGTCCTGCCAGGGCCCCCGGGGCCAACGTCCTGACTTTC

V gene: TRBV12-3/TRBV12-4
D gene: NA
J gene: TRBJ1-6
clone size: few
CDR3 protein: CASSFRGGAGNSPLHF
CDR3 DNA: TGTGCCAGCAGTTTCAGGGGAGGGGCCGGTAATTCACCCCTCCACTTT

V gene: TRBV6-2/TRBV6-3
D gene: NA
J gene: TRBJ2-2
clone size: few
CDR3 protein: CASSPGRGLNVELFF
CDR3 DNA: TGTGCCAGCAGTCCCGGCCGGGGGCTTAACGTGGAGCTGTTTTTT

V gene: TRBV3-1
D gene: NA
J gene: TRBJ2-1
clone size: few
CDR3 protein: CASSRLDNEQFF
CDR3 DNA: TGTGCCAGCAGCCGCCTAGACAATGAGCAGTTCTTC

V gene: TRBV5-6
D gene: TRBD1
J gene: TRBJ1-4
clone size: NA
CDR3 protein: CASSPRQGAAEKLFF
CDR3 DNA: TGTGCCAGCAGCCCAAGACAGGGGGCGGCAGAAAAACTGTTTTTT

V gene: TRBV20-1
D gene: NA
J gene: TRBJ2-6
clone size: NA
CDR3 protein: CSARDPNSGANVLTF
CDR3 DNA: TGCAGTGCTAGAGATCCAAACTCTGGGGCCAACGTCCTGACTTTC

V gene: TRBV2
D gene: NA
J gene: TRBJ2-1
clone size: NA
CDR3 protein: CASSTLPRNEQFF
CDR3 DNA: TGTGCCAGCAGTACACTGCCGCGGAATGAGCAGTTCTTC

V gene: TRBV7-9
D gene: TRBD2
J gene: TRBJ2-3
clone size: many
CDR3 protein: CASSPGTSRNTQYF
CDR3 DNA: TGTGCCAGCAGCCCTGGGACTAGCCGCAATACGCAGTATTTT

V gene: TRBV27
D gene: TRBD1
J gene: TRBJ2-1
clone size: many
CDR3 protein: CASRRQGLQWNEQFF
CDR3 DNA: TGTGCCAGCAGGCGACAGGGTCTGCAGTGGAATGAGCAGTTCTTC

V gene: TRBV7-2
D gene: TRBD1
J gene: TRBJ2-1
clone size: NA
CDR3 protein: CASSQGQGAYNEQFF
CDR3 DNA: TGTGCCAGCAGCCAGGGACAGGGGGCTTACAATGAGCAGTTCTTC

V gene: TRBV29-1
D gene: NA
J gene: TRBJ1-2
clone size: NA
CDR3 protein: CSVGEKTAYGYTF
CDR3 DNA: TGCAGCGTTGGGGAGAAAACAGCTTATGGCTACACCTTC

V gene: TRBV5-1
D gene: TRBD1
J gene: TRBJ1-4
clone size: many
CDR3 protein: CASSLGRQGGEKLFF
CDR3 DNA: TGCGCCAGCAGCTTGGGGCGACAGGGAGGAGAAAAACTGTTTTTT

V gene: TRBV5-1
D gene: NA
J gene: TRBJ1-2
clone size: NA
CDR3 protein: CASSLERNYGYTF
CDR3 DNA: TGCGCCAGCAGCTTGGAGCGTAACTATGGCTACACCTTC

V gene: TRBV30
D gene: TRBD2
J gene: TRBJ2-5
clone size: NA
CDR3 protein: CAWALAGEETQYF
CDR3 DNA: TGTGCCTGGGCACTAGCGGGGGAAGAGACCCAGTACTTC

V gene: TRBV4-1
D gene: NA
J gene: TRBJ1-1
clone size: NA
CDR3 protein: CASSQPRDMDGEAFF
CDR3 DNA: TGCGCCAGCAGCCAACCCCGGGACATGGATGGTGAAGCTTTCTTT

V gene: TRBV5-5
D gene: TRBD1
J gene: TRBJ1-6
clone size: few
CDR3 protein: CASSLGTGDSPLHF
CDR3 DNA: TGTGCCAGCAGCTTGGGGACAGGGGATTCACCCCTCCACTTT

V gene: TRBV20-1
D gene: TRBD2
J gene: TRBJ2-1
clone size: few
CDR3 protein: CSAPRGGGLYNEQFF
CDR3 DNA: TGCAGTGCTCCTAGGGGCGGGGGTCTATACAATGAGCAGTTCTTC

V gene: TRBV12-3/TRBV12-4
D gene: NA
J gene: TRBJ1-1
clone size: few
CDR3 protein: CASRTAGSAFF
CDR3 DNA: TGTGCCAGCCGGACGGCGGGGTCGGCTTTCTTT

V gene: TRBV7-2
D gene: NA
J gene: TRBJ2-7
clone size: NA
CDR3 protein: CASSYETHDSLYEQYF
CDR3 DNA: TGTGCCAGCAGCTACGAAACCCACGACAGCCTCTACGAGCAGTACTTC

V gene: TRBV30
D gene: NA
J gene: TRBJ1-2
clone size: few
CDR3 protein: CAWSRRGDYGYTF
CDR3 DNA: TGTGCCTGGAGTAGGAGAGGGGACTATGGCTACACCTTC

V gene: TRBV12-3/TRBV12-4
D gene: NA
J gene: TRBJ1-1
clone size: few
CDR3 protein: CASTTRGWNTEAFF
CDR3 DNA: TGTGCCAGCACCACGAGGGGCTGGAACACTGAAGCTTTCTTT

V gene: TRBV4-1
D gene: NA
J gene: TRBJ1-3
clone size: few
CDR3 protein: CASSQDRGRGFGNTIYF
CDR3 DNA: TGCGCCAGCAGCCAAGATAGGGGCCGCGGGTTTGGAAACACCATATATTTT

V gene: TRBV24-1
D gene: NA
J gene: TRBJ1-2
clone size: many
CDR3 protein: CATSSRNSGYTF
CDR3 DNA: TGTGCCACCAGTTCCAGGAACTCCGGCTACACCTTC

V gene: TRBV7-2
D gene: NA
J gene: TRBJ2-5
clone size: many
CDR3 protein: CASSPNPRGLMETQYF
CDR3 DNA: TGTGCCAGCAGCCCTAACCCACGGGGACTCATGGAGACCCAGTACTTC

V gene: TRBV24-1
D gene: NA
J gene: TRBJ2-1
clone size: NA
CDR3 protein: CATSDTGLWQFF
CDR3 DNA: TGTGCCACCAGTGATACCGGCCTCTGGCAGTTCTTC

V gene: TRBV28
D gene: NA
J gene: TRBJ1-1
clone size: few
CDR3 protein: CASSLWSGGNTEAFF
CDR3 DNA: TGTGCCAGCAGTTTATGGAGCGGGGGGAACACTGAAGCTTTCTTT

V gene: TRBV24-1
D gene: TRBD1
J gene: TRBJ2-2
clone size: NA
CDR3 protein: CATSDLSSGGLEVGELFF
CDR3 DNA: TGTGCCACCAGTGATTTGAGTTCAGGGGGCCTTGAAGTCGGGGAGCTGTTTTTT

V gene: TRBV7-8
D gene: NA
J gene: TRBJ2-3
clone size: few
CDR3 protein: CASSLDQGTDTQYF
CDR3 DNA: TGTGCCAGCAGCTTAGACCAGGGCACAGATACGCAGTATTTT

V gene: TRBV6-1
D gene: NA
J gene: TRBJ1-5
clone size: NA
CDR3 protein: CASSENRGSRVYSGNQPQHF
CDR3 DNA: TGTGCCAGCAGTGAAAACCGAGGGAGTAGGGTTTACTCGGGCAATCAGCCCCAGCATTTT

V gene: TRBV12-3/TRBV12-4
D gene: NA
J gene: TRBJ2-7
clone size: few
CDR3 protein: CASSTEPRVHEQYF
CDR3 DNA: TGTGCCTCGAGCACTGAACCGAGAGTCCACGAGCAGTACTTC

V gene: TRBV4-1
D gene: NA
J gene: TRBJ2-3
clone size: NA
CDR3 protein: CASSQGPESDTRYF
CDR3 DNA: TGCGCCAGCAGCCAAGGTCCAGAATCAGATACGCGGTATTTT

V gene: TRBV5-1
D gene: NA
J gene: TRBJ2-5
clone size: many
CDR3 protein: CASSRGTLQETQYF
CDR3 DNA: TGCGCCAGCAGCCGTGGGACTCTGCAAGAGACCCAGTACTTC

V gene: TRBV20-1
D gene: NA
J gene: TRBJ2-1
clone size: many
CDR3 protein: CSAGRDGYNEQFF
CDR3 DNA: TGCAGTGCTGGCCGGGACGGGTACAATGAGCAGTTCTTC

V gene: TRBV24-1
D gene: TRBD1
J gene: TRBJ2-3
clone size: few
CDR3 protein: CATSAYTGASSTDTQYF
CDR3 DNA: TGTGCCACCAGTGCCTACACAGGGGCATCTAGCACAGATACGCAGTATTTT

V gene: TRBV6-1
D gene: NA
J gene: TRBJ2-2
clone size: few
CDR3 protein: CASRDNSGELFF
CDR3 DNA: TGTGCCTCCCGGGACAACTCCGGGGAGCTGTTTTTT

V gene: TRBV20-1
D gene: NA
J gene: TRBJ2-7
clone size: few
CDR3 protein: CSADRAGKYEQYF
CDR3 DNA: TGCAGTGCCGACAGAGCGGGTAAATACGAGCAGTACTTC

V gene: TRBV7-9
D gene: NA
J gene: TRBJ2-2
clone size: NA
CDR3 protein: CASSLARMGVLFF
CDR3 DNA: TGTGCCAGCAGCTTAGCGCGAATGGGTGTGCTGTTTTTT

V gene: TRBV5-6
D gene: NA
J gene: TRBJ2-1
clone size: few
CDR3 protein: CASSFSQTRFF
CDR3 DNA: TGTGCCAGCAGCTTTAGCCAGACTCGGTTCTTC

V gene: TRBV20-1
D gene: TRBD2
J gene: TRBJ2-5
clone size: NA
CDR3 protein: CSARAHSGGYQETQYF
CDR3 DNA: TGCAGTGCTAGGGCCCATAGCGGGGGGTACCAAGAGACCCAGTACTTC